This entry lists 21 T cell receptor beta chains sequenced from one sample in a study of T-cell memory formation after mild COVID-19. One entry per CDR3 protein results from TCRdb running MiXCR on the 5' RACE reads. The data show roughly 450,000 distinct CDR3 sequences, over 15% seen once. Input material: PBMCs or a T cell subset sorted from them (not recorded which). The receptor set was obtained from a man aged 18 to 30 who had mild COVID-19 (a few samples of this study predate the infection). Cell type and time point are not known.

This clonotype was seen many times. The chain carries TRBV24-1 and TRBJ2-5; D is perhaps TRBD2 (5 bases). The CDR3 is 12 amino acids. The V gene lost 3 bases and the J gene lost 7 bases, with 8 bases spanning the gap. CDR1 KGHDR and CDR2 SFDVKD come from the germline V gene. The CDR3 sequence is CATSDRRGTQYF. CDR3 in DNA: TGTGCCACCAGTGATCGCCGGGGGACCCAGTACTTC.

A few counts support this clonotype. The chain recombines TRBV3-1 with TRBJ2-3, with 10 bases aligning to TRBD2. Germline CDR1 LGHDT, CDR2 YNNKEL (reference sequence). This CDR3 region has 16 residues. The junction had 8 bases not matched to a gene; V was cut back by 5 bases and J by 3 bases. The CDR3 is CASSYAAGGPTDTQYF. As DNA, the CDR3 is TGTGCCAGCAGCTACGCAGCGGGGGGGCCGACAGATACGCAGTATTTT.

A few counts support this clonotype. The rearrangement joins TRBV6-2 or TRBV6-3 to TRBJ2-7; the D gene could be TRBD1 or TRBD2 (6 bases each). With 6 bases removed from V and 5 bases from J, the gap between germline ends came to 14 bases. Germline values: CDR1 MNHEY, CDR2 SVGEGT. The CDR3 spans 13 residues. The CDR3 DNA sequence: TGTGCCAGCAGATCGGGGGCGGAGGACGAGCAGTACTTC. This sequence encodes CASRSGAEDEQYF.

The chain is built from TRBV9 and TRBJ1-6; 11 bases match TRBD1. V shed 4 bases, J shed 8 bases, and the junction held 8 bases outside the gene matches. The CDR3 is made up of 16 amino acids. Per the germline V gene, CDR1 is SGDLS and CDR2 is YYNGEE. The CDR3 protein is CASSLLGTGGDSPLHF. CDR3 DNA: TGTGCCAGCAGCCTCCTTGGGACAGGGGGGGATTCACCCCTCCACTTT.

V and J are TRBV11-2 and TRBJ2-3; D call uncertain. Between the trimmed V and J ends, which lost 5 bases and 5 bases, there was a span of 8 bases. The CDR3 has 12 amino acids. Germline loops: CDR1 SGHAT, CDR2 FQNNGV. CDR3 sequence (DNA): TGTGCCAGCAGCGAGAGTGGAGATACGCAGTATTTT. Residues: CASSESGDTQYF.

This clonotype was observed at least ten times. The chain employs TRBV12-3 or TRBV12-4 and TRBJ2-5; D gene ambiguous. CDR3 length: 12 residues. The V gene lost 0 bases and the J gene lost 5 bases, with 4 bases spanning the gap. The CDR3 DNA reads TGTGCCAGCAGTTTAGCGGCGGAGACCCAGTACTTC. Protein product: CASSLAAETQYF.

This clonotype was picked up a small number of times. In DNA form, the CDR3 reads TGTGCCAGCAGCTTAGAAGGGGGGAGCCCTGGTAAAGCTTTCTTT. Translating it yields CASSLEGGSPGKAFF. This chain connects TRBV7-9 to TRBJ1-1; weak D call: TRBD1 (6 bases). The V end was cut by 1 base, the J end by 9 bases, with 18 bases between. This CDR3 spans 15 amino acids. Germline CDR1 SEHNR, CDR2 FQNEAQ (reference sequence).

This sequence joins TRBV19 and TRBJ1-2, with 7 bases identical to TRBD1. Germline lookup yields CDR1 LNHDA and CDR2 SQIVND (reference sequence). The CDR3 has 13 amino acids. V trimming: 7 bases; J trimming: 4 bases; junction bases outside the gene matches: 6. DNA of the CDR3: TGTGCCAGTACCCCGGACAGGCTCTATGGCTACACCTTC. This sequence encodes CASTPDRLYGYTF.

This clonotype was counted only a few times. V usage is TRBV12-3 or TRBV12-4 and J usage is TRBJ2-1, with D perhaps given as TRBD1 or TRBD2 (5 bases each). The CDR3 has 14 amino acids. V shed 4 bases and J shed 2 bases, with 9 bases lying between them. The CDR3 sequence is CASSWGTPYNEQFF. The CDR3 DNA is TGTGCCAGCAGTTGGGGGACGCCCTACAATGAGCAGTTCTTC.

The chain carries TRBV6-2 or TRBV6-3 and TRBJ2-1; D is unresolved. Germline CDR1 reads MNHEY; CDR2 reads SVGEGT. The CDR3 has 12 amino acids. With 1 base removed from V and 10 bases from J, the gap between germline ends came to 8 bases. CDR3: CASSYWDLEQFF. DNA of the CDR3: TGTGCCAGCAGTTACTGGGATCTGGAGCAGTTCTTC.

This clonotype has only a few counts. CDR3 DNA: TGTGCCAGCAGCCCGAAGGTTGGGCCTAGCACAGATACGCAGTATTTT. Translating gives CASSPKVGPSTDTQYF. The chain employs TRBV7-3 and TRBJ2-3; D unresolved. This CDR3 region has 16 residues. CDR1 is SGHTA, CDR2 FQGTGA, per germline. Between the trimmed V and J ends, which lost 5 bases and 0 bases, there was a span of 15 bases.

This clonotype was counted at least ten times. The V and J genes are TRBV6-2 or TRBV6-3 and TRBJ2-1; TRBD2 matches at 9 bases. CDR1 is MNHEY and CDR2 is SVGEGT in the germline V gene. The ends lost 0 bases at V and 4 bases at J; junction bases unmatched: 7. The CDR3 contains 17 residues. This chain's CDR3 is CASSYSAPSGVYNEQFF. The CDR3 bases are TGTGCCAGCAGTTACTCGGCCCCTAGCGGGGTATACAATGAGCAGTTCTTC.

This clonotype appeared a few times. CDR3 protein: CASSPRDEKLFF. DNA for the CDR3: TGTGCCAGCTCACCACGGGATGAAAAACTGTTTTTT. The chain carries TRBV18 and TRBJ1-4; D unresolved. Germline V gives CDR1 KGHSH, CDR2 LQKENI. This CDR3 contains 12 residues. The V gene lost 1 base and the J gene lost 6 bases, with 3 bases spanning the gap.

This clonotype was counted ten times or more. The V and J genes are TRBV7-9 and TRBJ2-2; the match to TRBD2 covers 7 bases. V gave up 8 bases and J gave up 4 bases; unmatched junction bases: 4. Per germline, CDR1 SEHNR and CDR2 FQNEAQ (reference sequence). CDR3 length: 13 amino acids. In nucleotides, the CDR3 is TGTGCCAGCCCTAGCGGAGCCACCGGGGAGCTGTTTTTT. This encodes CASPSGATGELFF. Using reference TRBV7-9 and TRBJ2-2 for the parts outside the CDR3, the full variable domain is DTGVSQNPRHKITKRGQNVTFRCDPISEHNRLYWYRQTLGQGPEFLTYFQNEAQLEKSRLLSDRFSAERPKGSFSTLEIQRTEQGDSAMYLCASPSGATGELFFGEGSRLTVL.

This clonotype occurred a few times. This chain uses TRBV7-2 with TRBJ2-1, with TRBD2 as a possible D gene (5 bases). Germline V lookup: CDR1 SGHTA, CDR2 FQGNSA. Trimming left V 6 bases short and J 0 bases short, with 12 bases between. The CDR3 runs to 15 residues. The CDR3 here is CASSTAESSYNEQFF. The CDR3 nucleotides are TGTGCCAGCAGTACAGCGGAGAGCTCCTACAATGAGCAGTTCTTC.

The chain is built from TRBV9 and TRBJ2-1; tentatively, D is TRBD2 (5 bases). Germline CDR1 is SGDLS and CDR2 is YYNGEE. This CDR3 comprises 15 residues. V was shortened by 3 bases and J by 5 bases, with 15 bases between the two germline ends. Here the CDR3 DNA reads TGTGCCAGCAGCGGTACGGGGTTTTATAACAATGAGCAGTTCTTC. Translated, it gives CASSGTGFYNNEQFF.

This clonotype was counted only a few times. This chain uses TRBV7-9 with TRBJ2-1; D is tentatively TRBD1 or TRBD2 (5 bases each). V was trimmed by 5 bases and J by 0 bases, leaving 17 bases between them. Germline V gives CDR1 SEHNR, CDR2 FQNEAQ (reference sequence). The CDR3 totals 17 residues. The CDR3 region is CASSLGTDPSSYNEQFF. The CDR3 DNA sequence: TGTGCCAGCAGCCTAGGGACCGATCCGAGCTCCTACAATGAGCAGTTCTTC.

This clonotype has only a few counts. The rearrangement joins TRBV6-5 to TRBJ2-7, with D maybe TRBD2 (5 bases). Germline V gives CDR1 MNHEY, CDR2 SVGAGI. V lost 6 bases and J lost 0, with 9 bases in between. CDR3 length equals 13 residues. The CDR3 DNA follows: TGTGCCAGCAGGCGGGCCAGCTCCTACGAGCAGTACTTC. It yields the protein CASRRASSYEQYF.

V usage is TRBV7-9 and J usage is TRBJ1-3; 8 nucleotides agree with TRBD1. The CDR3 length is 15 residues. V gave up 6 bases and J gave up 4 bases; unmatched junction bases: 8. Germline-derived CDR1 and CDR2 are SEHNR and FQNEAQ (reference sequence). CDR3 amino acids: CASSSRTGQGNTIYF. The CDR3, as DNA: TGTGCCAGCAGTTCCAGGACAGGGCAAGGAAACACCATATATTTT. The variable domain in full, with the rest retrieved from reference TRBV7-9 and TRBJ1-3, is DTGVSQNPRHKITKRGQNVTFRCDPISEHNRLYWYRQTLGQGPEFLTYFQNEAQLEKSRLLSDRFSAERPKGSFSTLEIQRTEQGDSAMYLCASSSRTGQGNTIYFGEGSWLTVV.

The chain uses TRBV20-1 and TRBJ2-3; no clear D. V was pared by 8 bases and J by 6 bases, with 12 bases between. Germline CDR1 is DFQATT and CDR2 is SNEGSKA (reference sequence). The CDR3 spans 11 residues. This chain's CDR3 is CSRMHGDTQYF. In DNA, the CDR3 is TGCAGTAGGATGCACGGGGATACGCAGTATTTT.

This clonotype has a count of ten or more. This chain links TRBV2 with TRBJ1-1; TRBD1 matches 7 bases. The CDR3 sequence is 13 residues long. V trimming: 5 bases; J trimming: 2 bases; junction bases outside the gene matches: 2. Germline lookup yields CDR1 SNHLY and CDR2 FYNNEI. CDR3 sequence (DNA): TGTGCCAGCAGTTGGGACAGAAACACTGAAGCTTTCTTT. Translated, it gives CASSWDRNTEAFF.